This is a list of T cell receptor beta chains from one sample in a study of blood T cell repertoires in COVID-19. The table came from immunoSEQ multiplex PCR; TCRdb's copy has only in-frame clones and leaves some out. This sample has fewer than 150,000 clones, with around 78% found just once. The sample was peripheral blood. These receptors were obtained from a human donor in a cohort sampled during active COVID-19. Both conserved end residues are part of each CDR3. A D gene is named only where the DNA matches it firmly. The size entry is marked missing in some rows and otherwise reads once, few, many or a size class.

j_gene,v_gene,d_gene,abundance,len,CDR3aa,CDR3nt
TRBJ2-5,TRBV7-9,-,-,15,CASSLINRDGETQYF,TGTGCCAGCAGCTTAATAAACAGGGACGGAGAGACCCAGTACTTC
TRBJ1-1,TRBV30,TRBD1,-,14,CAWSDDRVGTEAFF,TGTGCCTGGAGTGACGACAGGGTCGGCACTGAAGCTTTCTTT
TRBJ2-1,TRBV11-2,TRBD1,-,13,CASSLGGRDEQFF,TGTGCCAGCAGCCTAGGGGGCAGGGATGAGCAGTTCTTC
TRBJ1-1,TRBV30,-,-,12,CAWSPAGTEAFF,TGTGCCTGGAGTCCAGCAGGCACTGAAGCTTTCTTT
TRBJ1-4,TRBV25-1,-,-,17,CASSEGQGGPSNEKLFF,TGTGCCAGCAGTGAAGGGCAAGGTGGGCCGAGCAATGAAAAACTGTTTTTT
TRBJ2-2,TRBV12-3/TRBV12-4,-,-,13,CASSLGASGELFF,TGTGCCAGCAGTTTGGGGGCTAGCGGGGAGCTGTTTTTT
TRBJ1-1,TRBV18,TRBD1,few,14,CASSPSTQGTEAFF,TGTGCCAGCTCACCCAGCACACAGGGGACTGAAGCTTTCTTT
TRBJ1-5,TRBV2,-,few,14,CASSSRDSLQPQHF,TGTGCCAGCAGCAGCCGGGACTCGCTCCAGCCCCAGCATTTT
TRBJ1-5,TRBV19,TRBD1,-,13,CASSRQGDQPQHF,TGTGCCAGTAGTCGACAGGGCGATCAGCCCCAGCATTTT
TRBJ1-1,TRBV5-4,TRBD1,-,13,CASSRDRNTEAFF,TGTGCCAGCAGCCGGGACAGGAACACTGAAGCTTTCTTT
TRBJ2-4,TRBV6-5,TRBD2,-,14,CASRSERGLNIQYF,TGTGCCAGCAGGTCCGAGCGGGGCCTTAACATTCAGTACTTC
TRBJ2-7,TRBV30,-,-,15,CAWSVPRVHSYEQYF,TGTGCCTGGAGTGTACCCAGGGTCCACTCCTACGAGCAGTACTTC
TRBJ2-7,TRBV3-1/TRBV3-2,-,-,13,CASSQGQTYEQYF,TGTGCCAGCAGCCAAGGACAAACCTACGAGCAGTACTTC
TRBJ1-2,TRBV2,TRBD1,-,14,CARWKGTAGYGYTF,TGTGCCAGATGGAAAGGGACAGCGGGCTATGGCTACACCTTC
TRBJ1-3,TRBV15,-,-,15,CATSRDPGSGNTIYF,TGTGCCACCAGCAGAGATCCAGGCTCTGGAAACACCATATATTTT
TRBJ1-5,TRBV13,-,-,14,CASSLGQGNQPQHF,TGTGCCAGCAGCTTAGGCCAGGGGAATCAGCCCCAGCATTTT
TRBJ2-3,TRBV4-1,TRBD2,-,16,CASSQVRGARTDTQYF,TGCGCCAGCAGCCAAGTGCGGGGGGCCCGCACAGATACGCAGTATTTT
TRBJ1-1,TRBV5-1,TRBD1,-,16,CASSHGTGGPNTEAFF,TGCGCCAGCAGCCACGGGACAGGGGGCCCGAACACTGAAGCTTTCTTT
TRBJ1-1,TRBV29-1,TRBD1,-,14,CSVEGDRGRTEAFF,TGCAGCGTTGAAGGGGACAGGGGGCGGACTGAAGCTTTCTTT